This passage covers 2 T cell receptor beta chains from one sample sequenced in a study of blood T cells in healthy people across ages. A sample-barcoded 5' primer and a J-beta primer mix were used in a second PCR of about 6 to 11 cycles. TCRdb re-called the 5' RACE reads with MiXCR, one entry per CDR3 protein. The table has 800,000 to 900,000 distinct CDR3 sequences, roughly 60% seen once. Source material: blood. The receptors stem from a man aged 30 to 39 in good health.

This clonotype showed up just once. The chain is built from TRBV9 and TRBJ2-3; no clear D. The germline CDR1 and CDR2 sequences are SGDLS and YYNGEE. V shed 4 bases and J shed 2 bases, with 11 bases lying between them. This CDR3 is 14 amino acids long. The CDR3 loop reads CASSKESYTDTQYF. CDR3 sequence (DNA): TGTGCCAGCAGCAAAGAAAGTTACACAGATACGCAGTATTTT. The full variable domain, with the rest looked up from reference TRBV9 and TRBJ2-3, is DSGVTQTPKHLITATGQRVTLRCSPRSGDLSVYWYQQSLDQGLQFLIQYYNGEERAKGNILERFSAQQFPDLHSELNLSSLELGDSALYFCASSKESYTDTQYFGPGTRLTVL.

CDR3 nucleotide sequence: TGCGCCAGCAGCTTGGATTACCAGGGGAATGGCTACACCTTC. Protein product: CASSLDYQGNGYTF. The chain links TRBV5-1 to TRBJ1-2, with a weak D call TRBD1 (6 bases). The ends were cut back, 0 bases at V and 6 bases at J, with 12 bases in the middle. The CDR3 has 14 residues. CDR1 is SGHRS and CDR2 is YFSETQ in the germline V gene.